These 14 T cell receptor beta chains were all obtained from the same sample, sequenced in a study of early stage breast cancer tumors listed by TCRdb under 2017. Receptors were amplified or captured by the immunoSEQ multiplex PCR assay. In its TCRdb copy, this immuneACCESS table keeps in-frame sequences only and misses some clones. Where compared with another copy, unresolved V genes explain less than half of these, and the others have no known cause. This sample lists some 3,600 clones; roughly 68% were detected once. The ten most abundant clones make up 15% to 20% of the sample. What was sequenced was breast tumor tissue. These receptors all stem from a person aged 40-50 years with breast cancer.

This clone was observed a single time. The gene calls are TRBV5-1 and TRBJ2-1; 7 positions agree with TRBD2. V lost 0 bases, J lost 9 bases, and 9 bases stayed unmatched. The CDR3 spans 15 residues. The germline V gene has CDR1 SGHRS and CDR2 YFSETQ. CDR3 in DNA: TGCGCCAGCAGCTTGGGCGTTGGCCGCGGGGGTGAGCAGTTCTTC. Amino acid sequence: CASSLGVGRGGEQFF.

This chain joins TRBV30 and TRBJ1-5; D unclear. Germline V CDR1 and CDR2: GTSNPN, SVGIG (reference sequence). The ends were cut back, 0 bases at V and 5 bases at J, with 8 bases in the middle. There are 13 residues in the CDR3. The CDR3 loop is CAWSVLGDQPQHF. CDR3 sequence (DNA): TGTGCCTGGAGTGTACTTGGTGATCAGCCCCAGCATTTT.

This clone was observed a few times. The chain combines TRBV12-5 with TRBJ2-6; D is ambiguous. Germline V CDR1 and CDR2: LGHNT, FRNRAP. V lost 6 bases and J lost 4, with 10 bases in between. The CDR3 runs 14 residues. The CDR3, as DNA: TGTGCTAGTGGGTTGATGACCGGGGCCAACGTCCTGACTTTC. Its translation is CASGLMTGANVLTF.

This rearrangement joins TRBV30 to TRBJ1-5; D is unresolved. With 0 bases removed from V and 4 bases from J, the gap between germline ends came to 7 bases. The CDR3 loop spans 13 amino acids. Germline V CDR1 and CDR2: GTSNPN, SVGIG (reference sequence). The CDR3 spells CAWSVLGNQPQHF. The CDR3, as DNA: TGTGCCTGGAGTGTACTGGGGAATCAGCCCCAGCATTTT.

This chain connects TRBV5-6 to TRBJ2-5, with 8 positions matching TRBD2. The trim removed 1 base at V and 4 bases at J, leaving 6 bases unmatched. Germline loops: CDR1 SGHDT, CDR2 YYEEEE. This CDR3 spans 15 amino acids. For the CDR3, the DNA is TGTGCCAGCAGCTTGAGGACTAGCTCTCGAGAGACCCAGTACTTC. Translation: CASSLRTSSRETQYF.

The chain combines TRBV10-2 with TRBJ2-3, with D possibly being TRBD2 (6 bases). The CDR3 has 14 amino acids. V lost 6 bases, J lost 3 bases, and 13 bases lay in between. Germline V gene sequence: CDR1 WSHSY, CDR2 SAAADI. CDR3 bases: TGCGCCAGCAGCTTGGGGGGACTGACAGATACGCAGTATTTT. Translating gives CASSLGGLTDTQYF.

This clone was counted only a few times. The CDR3 sequence is CASRRALNTEAFF. The CDR3, as DNA: TGTGCCAGCAGGCGGGCCTTGAACACTGAAGCTTTCTTT. This chain links TRBV27 with TRBJ1-1; D is undetermined. From germline, CDR1 is MNHEY and CDR2 SMNVEV (reference sequence). V dropped 6 bases and J dropped 0 bases, with 8 bases sitting between them. The CDR3 length is 13 residues.

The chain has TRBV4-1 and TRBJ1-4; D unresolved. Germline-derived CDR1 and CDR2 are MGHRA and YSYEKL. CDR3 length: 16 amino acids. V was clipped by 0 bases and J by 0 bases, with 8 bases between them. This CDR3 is CASSQDLGTTNEKLFF. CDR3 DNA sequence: TGCGCCAGCAGCCAAGATTTAGGTACAACTAATGAAAAACTGTTTTTT.

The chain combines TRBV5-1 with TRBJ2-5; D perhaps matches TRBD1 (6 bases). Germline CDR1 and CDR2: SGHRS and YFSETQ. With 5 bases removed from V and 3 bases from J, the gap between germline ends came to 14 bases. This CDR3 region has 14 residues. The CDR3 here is CASSRSQGEETQYF. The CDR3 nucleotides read TGCGCCAGCAGTCGATCACAGGGTGAAGAGACCCAGTACTTC.

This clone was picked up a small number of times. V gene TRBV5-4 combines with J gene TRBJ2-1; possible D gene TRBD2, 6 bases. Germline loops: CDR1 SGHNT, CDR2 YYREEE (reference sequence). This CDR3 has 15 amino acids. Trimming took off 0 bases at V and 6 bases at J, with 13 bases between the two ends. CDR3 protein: CASSLAGDEVNEQFF. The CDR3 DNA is TGTGCCAGCAGCTTGGCGGGAGATGAGGTCAATGAGCAGTTCTTC.

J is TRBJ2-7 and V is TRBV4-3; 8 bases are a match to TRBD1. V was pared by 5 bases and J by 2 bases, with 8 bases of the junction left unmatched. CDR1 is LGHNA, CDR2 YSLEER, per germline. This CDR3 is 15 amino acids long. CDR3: CASSASRGQAYEQYF. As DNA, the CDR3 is TGCGCCAGCAGCGCAAGTAGGGGACAGGCCTACGAGCAGTACTTC.

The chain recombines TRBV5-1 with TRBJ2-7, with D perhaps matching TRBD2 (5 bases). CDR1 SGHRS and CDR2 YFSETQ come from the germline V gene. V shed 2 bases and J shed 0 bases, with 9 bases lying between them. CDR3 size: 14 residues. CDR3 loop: CASSLERSSYEQYF. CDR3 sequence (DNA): TGCGCCAGCAGCTTAGAGCGGAGCTCCTACGAGCAGTACTTC.

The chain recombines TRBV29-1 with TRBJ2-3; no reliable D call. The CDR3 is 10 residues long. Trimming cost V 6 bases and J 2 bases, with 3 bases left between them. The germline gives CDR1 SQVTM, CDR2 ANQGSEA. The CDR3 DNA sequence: TGCAGCGTAACCACAGATACGCAGTATTTT. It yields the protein CSVTTDTQYF.

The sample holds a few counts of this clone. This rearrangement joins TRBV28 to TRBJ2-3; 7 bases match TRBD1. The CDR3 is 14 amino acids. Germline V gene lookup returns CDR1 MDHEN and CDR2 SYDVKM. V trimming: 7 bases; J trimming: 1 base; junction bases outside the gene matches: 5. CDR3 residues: CASNTGVGTDTQYF. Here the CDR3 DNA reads TGTGCCAGCAACACAGGGGTGGGCACAGATACGCAGTATTTT.